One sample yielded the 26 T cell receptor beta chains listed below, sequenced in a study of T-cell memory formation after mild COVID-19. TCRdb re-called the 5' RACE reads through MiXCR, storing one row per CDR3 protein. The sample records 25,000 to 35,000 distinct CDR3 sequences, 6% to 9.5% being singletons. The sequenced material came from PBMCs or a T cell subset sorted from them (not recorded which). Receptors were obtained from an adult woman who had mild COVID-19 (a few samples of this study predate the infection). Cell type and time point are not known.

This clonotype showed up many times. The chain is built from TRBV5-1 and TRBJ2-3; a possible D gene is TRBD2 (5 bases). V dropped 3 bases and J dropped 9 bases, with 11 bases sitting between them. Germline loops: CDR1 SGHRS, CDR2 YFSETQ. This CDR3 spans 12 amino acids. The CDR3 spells CASSSGRRTQYF. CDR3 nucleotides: TGCGCCAGCAGCTCGGGAAGACGGACGCAGTATTTT.

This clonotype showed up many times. CDR3 in amino acids: CASSLSARVVGQETQYF. The CDR3 DNA follows: TGTGCCAGCAGTTTATCAGCCAGGGTAGTGGGTCAAGAGACCCAGTACTTC. V is TRBV12-3 or TRBV12-4 and J is TRBJ2-5; weak D call: TRBD1 (5 bases). The length of the CDR3 is 17 residues. V was clipped by 2 bases and J by 2 bases, with 18 bases between them.

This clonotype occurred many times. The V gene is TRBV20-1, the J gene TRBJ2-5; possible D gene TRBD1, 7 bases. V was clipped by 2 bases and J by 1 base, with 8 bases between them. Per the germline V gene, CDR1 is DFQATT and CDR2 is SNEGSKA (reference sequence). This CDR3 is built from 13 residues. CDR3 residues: CSARQGGQETQYF. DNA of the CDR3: TGCAGTGCTAGACAGGGGGGCCAAGAGACCCAGTACTTC.

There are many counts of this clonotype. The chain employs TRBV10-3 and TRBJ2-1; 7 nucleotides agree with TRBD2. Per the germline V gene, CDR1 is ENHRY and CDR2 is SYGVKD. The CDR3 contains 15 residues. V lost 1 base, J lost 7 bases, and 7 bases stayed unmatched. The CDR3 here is CAISEFASGGNEQFF. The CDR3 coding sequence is TGTGCCATCAGTGAGTTCGCTAGCGGAGGGAATGAGCAGTTCTTC.

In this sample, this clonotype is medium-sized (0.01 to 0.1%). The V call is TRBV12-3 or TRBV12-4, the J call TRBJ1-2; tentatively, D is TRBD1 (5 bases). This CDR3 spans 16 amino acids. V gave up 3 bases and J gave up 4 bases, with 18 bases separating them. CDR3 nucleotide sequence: TGTGCCAGCAGTTTTGGTGGCGACAGTGCCGTCTATGGCTACACCTTC. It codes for CASSFGGDSAVYGYTF.

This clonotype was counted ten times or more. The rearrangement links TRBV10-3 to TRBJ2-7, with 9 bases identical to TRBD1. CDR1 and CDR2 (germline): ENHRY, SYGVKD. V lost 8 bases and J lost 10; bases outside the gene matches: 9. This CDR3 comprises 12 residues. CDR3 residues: CAISTGGIAQYF. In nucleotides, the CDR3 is TGTGCCATCTCGACAGGGGGTATCGCCCAGTACTTC.

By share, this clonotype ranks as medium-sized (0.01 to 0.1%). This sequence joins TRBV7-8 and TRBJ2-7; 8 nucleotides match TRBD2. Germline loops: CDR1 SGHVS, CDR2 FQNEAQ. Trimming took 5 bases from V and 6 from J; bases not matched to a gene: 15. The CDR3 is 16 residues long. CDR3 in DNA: TGTGCCAGCAGCCACCTGATTGGAGCGGGGGACCCCGAGCAGTACTTC. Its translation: CASSHLIGAGDPEQYF.

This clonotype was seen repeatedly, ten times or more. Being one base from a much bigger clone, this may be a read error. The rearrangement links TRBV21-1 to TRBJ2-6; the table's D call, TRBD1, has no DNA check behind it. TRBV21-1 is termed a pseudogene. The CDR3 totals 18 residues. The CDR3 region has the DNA TGTGCCAGCAGGAAATCTATGGGACGCCTCTCTGGGGCCAACGTCCTGACTTTC. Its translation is CASRKSMGRLSGANVLTF.

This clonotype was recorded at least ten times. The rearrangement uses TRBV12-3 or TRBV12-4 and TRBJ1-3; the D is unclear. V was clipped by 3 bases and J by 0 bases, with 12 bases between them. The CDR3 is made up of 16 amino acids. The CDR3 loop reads CASSLGRRSSGNTIYF. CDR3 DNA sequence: TGTGCCAGCAGTTTGGGCCGGCGGAGCTCTGGAAACACCATATATTTT.

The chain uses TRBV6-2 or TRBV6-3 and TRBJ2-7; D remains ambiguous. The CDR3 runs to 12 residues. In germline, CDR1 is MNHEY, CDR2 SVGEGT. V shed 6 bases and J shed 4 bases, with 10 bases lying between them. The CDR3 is CASSRASYEQYV. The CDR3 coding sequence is TGTGCCAGCAGCAGAGCGAGTTACGAGCAGTACGTC.

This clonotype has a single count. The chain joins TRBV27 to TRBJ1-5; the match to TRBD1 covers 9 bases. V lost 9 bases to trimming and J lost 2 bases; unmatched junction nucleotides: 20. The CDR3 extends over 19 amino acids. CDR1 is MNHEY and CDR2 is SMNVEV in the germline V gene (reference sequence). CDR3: CARNPPRDRARSGNQPQHF. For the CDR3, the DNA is TGTGCCAGAAACCCACCTCGGGACAGGGCGAGGAGTGGCAATCAGCCCCAGCATTTT.

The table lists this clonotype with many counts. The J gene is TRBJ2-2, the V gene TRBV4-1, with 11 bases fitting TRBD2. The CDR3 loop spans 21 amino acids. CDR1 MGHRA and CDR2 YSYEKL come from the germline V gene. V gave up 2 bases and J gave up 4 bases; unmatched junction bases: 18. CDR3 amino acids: CASSQTWGPGLAAGPTGELFF. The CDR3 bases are TGCGCCAGCAGCCAAACATGGGGGCCGGGACTAGCGGCGGGACCCACCGGGGAGCTGTTTTTT.

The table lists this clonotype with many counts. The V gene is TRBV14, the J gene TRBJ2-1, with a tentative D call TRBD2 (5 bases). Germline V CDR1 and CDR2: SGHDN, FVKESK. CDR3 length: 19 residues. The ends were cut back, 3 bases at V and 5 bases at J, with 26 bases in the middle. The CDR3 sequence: CASSHVPRAWSGNNNEQFF. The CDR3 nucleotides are TGTGCCAGCAGCCATGTTCCACGGGCCTGGAGCGGTAACAACAATGAGCAGTTCTTC. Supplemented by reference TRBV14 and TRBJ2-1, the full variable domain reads EAGVTQFPSHSVIEKGQTVTLRCDPISGHDNLYWYRRVMGKEIKFLLHFVKESKQDESGMPNNRFLAERTGGTYSTLKVQPAELEDSGVYFCASSHVPRAWSGNNNEQFFGPGTRLTVL.

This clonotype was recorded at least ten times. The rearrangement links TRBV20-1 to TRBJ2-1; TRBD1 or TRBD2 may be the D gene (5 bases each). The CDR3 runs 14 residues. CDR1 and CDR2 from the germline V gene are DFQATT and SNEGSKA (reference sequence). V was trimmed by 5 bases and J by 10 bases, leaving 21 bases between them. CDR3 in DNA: TGCAGTGCTCACCCCGGGACGAAAAAAGGGGAGCAGTTCTTC. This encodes CSAHPGTKKGEQFF.

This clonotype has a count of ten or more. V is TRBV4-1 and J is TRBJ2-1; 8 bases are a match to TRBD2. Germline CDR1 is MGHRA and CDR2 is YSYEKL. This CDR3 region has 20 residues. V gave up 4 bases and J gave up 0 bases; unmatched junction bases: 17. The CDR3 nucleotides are TGCGCCAGCAGCCCCCTCGGGAAAGCTAGCGGGCCGAGCTCCTACAATGAGCAGTTCTTC. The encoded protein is CASSPLGKASGPSSYNEQFF.

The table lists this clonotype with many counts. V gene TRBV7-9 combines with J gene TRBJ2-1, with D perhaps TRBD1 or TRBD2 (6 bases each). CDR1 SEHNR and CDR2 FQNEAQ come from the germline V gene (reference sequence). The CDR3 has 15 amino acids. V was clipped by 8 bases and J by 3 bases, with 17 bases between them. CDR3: CASARGGNGYNEQFF. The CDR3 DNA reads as TGTGCCAGCGCGAGAGGGGGGAACGGCTACAATGAGCAGTTCTTC.

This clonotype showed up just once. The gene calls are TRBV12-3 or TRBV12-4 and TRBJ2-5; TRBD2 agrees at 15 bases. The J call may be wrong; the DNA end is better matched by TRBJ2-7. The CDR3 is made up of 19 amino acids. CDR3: CASSPFVGGLAGGAYEQYF. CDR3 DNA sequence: TGTGCCAGCAGTCCTTTTGTAGGGGGACTAGCGGGGGGAGCCTACGAGCAGTACTTC.

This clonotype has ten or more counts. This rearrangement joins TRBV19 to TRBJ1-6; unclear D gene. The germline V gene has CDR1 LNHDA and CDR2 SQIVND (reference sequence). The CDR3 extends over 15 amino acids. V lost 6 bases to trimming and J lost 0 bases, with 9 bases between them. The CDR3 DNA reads TGTGCCAGTAGACCTGAAAGCTCCTATAATTCACCCCTCCACTTT. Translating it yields CASRPESSYNSPLHF.

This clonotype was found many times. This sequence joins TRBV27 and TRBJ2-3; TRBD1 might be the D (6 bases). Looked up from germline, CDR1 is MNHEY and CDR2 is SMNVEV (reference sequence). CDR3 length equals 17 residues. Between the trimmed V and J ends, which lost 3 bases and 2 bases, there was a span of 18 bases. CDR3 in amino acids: CASSFTGGSLFTDTQYF. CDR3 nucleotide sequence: TGTGCCAGCAGTTTCACTGGGGGCTCCCTCTTCACAGATACGCAGTATTTT.

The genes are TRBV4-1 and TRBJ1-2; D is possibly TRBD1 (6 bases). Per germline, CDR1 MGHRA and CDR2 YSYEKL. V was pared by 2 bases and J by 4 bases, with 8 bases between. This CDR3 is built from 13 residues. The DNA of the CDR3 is TGCGCCAGCAGCCAACAAGGGGGCTATGGCTACACCTTC. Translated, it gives CASSQQGGYGYTF.

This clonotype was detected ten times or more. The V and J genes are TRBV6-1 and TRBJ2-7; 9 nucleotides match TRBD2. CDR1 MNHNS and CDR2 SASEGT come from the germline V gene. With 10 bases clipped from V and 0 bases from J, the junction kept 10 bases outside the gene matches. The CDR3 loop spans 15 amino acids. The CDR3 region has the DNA TGTGCCACAGGGTCGATAGCGGGAGCCTCCTACGAGCAGTACTTC. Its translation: CATGSIAGASYEQYF.

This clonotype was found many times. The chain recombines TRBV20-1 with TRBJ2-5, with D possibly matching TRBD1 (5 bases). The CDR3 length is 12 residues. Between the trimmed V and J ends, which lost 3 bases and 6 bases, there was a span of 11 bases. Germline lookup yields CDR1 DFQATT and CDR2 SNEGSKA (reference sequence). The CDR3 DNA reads TGCAGTGCTAGCCAGGGTATGAAGACCCAGTACTTC. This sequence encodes CSASQGMKTQYF.

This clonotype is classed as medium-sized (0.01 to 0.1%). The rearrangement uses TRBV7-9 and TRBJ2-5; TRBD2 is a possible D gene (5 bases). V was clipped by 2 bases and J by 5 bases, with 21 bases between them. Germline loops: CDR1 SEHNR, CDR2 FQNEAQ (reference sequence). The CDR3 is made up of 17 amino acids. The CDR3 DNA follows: TGTGCCAGCAGCTTAAGAGAAGTCCTCCTAGGCGGGGAGACCCAGTACTTC. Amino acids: CASSLREVLLGGETQYF.

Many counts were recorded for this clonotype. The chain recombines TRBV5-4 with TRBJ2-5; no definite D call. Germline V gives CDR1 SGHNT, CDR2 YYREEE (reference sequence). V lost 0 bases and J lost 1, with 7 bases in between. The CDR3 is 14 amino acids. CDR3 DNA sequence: TGTGCCAGCAGCTTGGTGGCCAGCCAAGAGACCCAGTACTTC. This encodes CASSLVASQETQYF.

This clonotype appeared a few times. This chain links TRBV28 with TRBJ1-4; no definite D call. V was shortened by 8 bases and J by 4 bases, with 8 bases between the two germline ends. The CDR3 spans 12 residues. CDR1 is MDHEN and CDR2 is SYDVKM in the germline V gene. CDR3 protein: CASGSLNEKLFF. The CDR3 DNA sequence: TGTGCCAGCGGGTCCCTTAATGAAAAACTGTTTTTT.

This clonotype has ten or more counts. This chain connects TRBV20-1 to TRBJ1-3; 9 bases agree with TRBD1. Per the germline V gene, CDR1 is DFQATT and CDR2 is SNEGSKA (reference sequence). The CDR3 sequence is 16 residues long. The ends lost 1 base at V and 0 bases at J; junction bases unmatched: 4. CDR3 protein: CSARGGTGLSGNTIYF. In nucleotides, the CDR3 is TGCAGTGCTAGAGGAGGGACAGGGCTCTCTGGAAACACCATATATTTT.